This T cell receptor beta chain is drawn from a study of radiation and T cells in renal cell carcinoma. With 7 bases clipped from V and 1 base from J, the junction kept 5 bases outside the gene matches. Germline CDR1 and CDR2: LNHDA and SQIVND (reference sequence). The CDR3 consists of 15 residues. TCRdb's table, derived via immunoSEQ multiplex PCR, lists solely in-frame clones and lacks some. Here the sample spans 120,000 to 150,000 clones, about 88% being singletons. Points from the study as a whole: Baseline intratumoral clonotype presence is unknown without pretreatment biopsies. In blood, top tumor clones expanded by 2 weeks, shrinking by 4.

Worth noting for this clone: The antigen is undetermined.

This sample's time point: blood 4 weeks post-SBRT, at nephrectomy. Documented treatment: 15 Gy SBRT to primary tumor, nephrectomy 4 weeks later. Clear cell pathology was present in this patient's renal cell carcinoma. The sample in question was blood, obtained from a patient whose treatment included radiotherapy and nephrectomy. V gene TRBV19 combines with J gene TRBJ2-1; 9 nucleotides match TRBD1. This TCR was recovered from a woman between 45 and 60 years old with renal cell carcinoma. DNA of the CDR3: TGTGCCAGTACCCCGACAGGGGGATCCTACAATGAGCAGTTCTTC. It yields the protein CASTPTGGSYNEQFF. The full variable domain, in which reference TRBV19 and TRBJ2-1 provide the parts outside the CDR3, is DGGITQSPKYLFRKEGQNVTLSCEQNLNHDAMYWYRQDPGQGLRLIYYSQIVNDFQKGDIAEGYSVSREKKESFPLTVTSAQKNPTAFYLCASTPTGGSYNEQFFGPGTRLTVL.